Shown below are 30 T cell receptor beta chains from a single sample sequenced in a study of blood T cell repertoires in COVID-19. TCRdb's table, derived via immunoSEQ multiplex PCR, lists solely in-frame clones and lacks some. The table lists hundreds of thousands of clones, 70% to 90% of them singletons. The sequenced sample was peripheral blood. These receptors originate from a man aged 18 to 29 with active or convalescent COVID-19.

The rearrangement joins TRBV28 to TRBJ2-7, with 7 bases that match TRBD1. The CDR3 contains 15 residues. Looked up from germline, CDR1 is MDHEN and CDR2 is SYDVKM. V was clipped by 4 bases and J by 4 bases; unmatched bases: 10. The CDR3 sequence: CASSSSRDSLYEQYF. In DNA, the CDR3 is TGTGCCAGCAGTTCCTCCCGGGACAGTCTGTACGAGCAGTACTTC. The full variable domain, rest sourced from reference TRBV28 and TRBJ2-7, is DVKVTQSSRYLVKRTGEKVFLECVQDMDHENMFWYRQDPGLGLRLIYFSYDVKMKEKGDIPEGYSVSREKKERFSLILESASTNQTSMYLCASSSSRDSLYEQYFGPGTRLTVT.

The CDR3 DNA sequence: TGTGCCAGCAGTTTAGCGAGGGACTACGAGCAGTACTTC. Its translation is CASSLARDYEQYF. The chain combines TRBV12-3 or TRBV12-4 with TRBJ2-7, with a tentative D call TRBD2 (5 bases). V lost 0 bases to trimming and J lost 3 bases, with 6 bases between them. The CDR3 sequence is 13 residues long.

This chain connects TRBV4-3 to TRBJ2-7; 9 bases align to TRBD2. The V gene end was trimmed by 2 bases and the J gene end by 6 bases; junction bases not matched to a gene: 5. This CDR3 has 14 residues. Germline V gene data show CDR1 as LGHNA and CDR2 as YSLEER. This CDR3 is CASSQLAGRGEQYF. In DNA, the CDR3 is TGCGCCAGCAGCCAACTAGCGGGAAGGGGCGAGCAGTACTTC.

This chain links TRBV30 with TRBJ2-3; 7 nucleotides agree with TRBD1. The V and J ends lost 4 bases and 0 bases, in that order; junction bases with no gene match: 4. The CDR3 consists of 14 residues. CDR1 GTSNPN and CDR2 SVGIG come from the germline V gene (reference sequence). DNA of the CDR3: TGTGCCTGGAACACAGGGGTTAGCACAGATACGCAGTATTTT. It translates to CAWNTGVSTDTQYF.

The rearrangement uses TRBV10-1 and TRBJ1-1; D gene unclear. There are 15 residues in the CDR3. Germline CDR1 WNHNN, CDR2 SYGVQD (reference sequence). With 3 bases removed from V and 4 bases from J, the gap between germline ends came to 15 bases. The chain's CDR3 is CASSEGGIGGTEAFF. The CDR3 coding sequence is TGCGCCAGCAGTGAAGGAGGGATAGGTGGCACTGAAGCTTTCTTT.

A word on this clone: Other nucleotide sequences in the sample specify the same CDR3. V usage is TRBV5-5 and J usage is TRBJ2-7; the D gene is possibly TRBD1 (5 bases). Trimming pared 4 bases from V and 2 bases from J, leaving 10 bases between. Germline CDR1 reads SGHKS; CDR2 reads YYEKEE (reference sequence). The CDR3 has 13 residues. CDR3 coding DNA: TGTGCCAGCAGCCCCAGGGTCCCCTACGAGCAGTACTTC. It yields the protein CASSPRVPYEQYF.

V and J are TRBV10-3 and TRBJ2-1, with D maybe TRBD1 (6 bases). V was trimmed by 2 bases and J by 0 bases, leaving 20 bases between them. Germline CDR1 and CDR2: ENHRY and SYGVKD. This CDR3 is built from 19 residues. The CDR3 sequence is CAISERTATLPSSYNEQFF. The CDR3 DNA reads TGTGCCATCAGTGAGAGGACAGCCACCCTTCCGAGCTCCTACAATGAGCAGTTCTTC.

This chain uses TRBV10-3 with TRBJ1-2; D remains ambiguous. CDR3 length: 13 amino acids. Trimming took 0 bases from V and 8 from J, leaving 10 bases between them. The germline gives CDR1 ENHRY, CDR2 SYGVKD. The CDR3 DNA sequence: TGTGCCATCAGTGAGTCATGGGCCGAGGGCTACACCTTC. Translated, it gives CAISESWAEGYTF.

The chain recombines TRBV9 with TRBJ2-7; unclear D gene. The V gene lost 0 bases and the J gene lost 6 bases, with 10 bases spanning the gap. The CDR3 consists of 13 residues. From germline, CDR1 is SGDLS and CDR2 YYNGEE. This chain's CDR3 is CASSVALWSEQYF. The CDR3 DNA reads TGTGCCAGCAGCGTAGCACTCTGGTCCGAGCAGTACTTC.

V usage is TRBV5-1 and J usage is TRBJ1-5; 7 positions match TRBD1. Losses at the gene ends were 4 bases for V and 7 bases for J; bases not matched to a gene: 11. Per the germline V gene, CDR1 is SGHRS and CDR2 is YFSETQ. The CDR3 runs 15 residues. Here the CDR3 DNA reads TGCGCCAGCAGCGCCCAGACAGGGATCGGGCAGCCCCAGCATTTT. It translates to CASSAQTGIGQPQHF.

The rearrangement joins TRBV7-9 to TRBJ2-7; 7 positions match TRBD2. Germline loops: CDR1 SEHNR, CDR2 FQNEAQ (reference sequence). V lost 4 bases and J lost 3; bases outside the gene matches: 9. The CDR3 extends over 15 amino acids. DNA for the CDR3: TGTGCCAGCAGCTGGTCGGGGAGGGAAATCTACGAGCAGTACTTC. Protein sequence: CASSWSGREIYEQYF.

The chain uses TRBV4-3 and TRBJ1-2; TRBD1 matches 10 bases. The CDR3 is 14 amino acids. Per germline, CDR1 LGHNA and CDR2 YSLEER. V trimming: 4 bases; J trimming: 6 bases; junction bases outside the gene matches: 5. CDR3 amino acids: CASSRGTGEDGYTF. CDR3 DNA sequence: TGCGCCAGCAGCCGAGGGACAGGGGAGGATGGCTACACCTTC.

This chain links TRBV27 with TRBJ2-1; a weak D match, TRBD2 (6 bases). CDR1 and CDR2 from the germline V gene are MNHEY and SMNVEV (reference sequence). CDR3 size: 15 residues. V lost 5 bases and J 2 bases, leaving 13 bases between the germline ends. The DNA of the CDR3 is TGTGCCAGCAGTCCACGGGACTCAACCTACAATGAGCAGTTCTTC. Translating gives CASSPRDSTYNEQFF.

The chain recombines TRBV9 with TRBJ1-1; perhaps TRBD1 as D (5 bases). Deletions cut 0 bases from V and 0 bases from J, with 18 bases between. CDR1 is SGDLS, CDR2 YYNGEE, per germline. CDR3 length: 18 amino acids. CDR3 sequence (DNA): TGTGCCAGCAGCGTAGAAGCAGGGACTCGGGGGGTGAACACTGAAGCTTTCTTT. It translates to CASSVEAGTRGVNTEAFF.

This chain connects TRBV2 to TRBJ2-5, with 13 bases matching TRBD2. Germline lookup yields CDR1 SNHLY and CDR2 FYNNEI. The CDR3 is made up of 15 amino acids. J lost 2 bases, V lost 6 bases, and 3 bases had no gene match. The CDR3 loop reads CASSWTSGSQETQYF. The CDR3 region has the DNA TGTGCCAGCAGCTGGACTAGCGGGAGTCAAGAGACCCAGTACTTC.

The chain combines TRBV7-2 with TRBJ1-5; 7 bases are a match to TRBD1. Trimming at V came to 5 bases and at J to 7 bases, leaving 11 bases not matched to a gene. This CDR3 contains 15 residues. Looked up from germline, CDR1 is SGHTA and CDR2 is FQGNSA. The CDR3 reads CASSEQQGLRQPQHF. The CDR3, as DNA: TGTGCCAGCAGCGAGCAACAGGGGCTGCGGCAGCCCCAGCATTTT.

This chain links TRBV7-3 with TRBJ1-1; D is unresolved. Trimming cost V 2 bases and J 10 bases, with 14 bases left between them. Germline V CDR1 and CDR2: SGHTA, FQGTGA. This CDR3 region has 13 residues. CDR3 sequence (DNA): TGTGCCAGCAGCTTAGTGGGCCTCGAGGGAGCTTTCTTT. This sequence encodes CASSLVGLEGAFF. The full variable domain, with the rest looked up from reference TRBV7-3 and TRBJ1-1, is GAGVSQTPSNKVTEKGKYVELRCDPISGHTALYWYRQSLGQGPEFLIYFQGTGAADDSGLPNDRFFAVRPEGSVSTLKIQRTERGDSAVYLCASSLVGLEGAFFGQGTRLTVV.

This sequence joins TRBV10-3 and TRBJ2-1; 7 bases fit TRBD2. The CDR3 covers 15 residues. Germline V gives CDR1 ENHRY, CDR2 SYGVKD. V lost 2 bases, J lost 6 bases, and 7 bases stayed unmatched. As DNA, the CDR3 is TGTGCCATCAGTGAGGGGCTAGCGGACGGCAATGAGCAGTTCTTC. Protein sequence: CAISEGLADGNEQFF.

CDR3 in DNA: TGTGCCAGCAGTTACTCGGGTGGGCTGCTGAACACTGAAGCTTTCTTT. Amino acids: CASSYSGGLLNTEAFF. This chain uses TRBV6-5 with TRBJ1-1; D gene ambiguous. The CDR3 is made up of 16 amino acids. The germline V gene encodes CDR1 MNHEY and CDR2 SVGAGI. V was pared by 0 bases and J by 0 bases, with 11 bases between.

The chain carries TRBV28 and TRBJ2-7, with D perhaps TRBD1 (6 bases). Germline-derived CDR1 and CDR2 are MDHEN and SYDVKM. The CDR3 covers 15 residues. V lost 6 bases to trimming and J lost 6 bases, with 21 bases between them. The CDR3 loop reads CASSFYRESQGEQYF. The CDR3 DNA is TGTGCCAGCAGCTTTTACAGGGAAAGTCAGGGCGAGCAGTACTTC.

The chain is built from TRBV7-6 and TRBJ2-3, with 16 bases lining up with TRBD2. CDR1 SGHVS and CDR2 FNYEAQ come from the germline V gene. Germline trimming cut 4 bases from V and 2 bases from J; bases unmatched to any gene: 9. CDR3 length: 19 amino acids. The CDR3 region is CASSSPPGLAGGITDTQYF. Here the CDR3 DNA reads TGTGCCAGCAGCTCCCCGCCGGGACTAGCGGGAGGGATCACAGATACGCAGTATTTT.

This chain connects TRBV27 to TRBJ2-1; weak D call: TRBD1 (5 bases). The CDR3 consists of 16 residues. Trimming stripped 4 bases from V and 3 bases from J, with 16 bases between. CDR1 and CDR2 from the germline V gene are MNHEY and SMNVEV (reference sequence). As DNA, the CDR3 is TGTGCCAGCAGTTCCCTTACAGGAGCCGTCTACAATGAGCAGTTCTTC. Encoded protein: CASSSLTGAVYNEQFF.

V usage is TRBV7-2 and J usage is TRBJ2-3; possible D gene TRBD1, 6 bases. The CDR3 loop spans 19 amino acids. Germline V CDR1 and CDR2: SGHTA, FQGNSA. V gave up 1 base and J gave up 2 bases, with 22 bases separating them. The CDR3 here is CASSLGRGHGTAPTDTQYF. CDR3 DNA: TGTGCCAGCAGCTTAGGCAGGGGCCACGGGACGGCCCCCACAGATACGCAGTATTTT. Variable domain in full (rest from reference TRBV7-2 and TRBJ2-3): GAGVSQSPSNKVTEKGKDVELRCDPISGHTALYWYRQSLGQGLEFLIYFQGNSAPDKSGLPSDRFSAERTGGSVSTLTIQRTQQEDSAVYLCASSLGRGHGTAPTDTQYFGPGTRLTVL.

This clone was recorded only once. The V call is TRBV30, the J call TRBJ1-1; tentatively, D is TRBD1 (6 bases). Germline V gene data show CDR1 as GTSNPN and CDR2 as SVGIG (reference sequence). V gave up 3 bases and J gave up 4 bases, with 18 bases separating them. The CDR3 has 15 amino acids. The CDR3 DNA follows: TGTGCCTGGAGGGGCGGGGGGCGAATCTCCACTGAAGCTTTCTTT. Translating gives CAWRGGGRISTEAFF.

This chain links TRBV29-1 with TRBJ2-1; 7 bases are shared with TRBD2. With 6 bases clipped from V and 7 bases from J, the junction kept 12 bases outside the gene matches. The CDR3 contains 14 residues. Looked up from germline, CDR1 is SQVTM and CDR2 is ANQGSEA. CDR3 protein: CSVGHAGALNEQFF. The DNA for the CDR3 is TGCAGCGTAGGACATGCGGGAGCTCTGAATGAGCAGTTCTTC.

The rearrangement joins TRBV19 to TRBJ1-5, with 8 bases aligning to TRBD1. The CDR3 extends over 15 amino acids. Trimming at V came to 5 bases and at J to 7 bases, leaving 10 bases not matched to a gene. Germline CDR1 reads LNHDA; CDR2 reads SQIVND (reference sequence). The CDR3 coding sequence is TGTGCCAGTAGTCGACCAGGACAGGGAGGCCAGCCCCAGCATTTT. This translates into CASSRPGQGGQPQHF.

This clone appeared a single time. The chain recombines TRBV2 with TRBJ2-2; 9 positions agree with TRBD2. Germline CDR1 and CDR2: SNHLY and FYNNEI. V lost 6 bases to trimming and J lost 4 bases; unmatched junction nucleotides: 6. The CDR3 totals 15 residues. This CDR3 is CASRLTSGITGELFF. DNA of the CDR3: TGTGCCAGCAGACTGACTAGCGGCATCACCGGGGAGCTGTTTTTT.

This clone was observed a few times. In DNA form, the CDR3 reads TGCGCCAGCAGCTTGGAAGGGAGTGGGATGAACACTGAAGCTTTCTTT. Amino acid sequence: CASSLEGSGMNTEAFF. V gene TRBV5-1 combines with J gene TRBJ1-1; D gene unclear. The CDR3 loop spans 16 amino acids. CDR1 SGHRS and CDR2 YFSETQ come from the germline V gene. Trimming shortened V by 0 bases and J by 0 bases, and 12 bases separated the two germline ends.

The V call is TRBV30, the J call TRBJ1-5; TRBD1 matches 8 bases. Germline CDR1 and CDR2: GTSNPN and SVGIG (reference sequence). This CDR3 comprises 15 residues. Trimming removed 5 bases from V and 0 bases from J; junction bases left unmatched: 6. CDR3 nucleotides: TGTGCCTGGTCGACAGGGGATTATAGCAATCAGCCCCAGCATTTT. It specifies CAWSTGDYSNQPQHF.

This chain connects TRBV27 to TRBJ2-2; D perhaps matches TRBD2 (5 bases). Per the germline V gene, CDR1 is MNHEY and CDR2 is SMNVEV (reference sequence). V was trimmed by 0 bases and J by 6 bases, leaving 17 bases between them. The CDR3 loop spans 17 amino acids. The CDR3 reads CASSLSISLANAGELFF. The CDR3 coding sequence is TGTGCCAGCAGTTTATCAATTAGCCTAGCTAACGCCGGGGAGCTGTTTTTT.